What follows are 17 T cell receptor beta chains derived from one specimen sequenced in a study of cytomegalovirus exposure and HLA in healthy donors. TCRdb's copy holds only in-frame clones and misses some; the assay was immunoSEQ multiplex PCR. Among over 120,000 clones listed, 80% to 90% were seen once. The sequencing input was PBMCs. Receptors originate from a young man in good health and CMV-seropositive.

This clone showed up many times. The gene calls are TRBV6-4 and TRBJ2-1; 12 positions match TRBD2. CDR3 length: 15 amino acids. The junction had 9 bases not matched to a gene; V was cut back by 6 bases and J by 9 bases. Looked up from germline, CDR1 is MRHNA and CDR2 is SNTAGT. The CDR3 here is CASSPSLAGGGEQFF. CDR3 DNA: TGTGCCAGCAGCCCTTCTCTAGCGGGAGGGGGTGAGCAGTTCTTC.

This clone was seen just once. This chain uses TRBV7-9 with TRBJ2-1; D unresolved. The V end was cut by 5 bases, the J end by 10 bases, with 18 bases between. Germline V gene sequence: CDR1 SEHNR, CDR2 FQNEAQ (reference sequence). The CDR3 runs to 14 residues. CDR3 region: CASSPAVTGSEQFF. For the CDR3, the DNA is TGTGCCAGCAGCCCCGCCGTTACGGGTTCAGAGCAGTTCTTC.

CDR3 sequence (DNA): TGCGCCAGCAGCTTGAACGGGGACACTGAAGCTTTCTTT. Protein sequence: CASSLNGDTEAFF. This chain uses TRBV5-1 with TRBJ1-1; no clear D. The germline V gene encodes CDR1 SGHRS and CDR2 YFSETQ. The CDR3 contains 13 residues. V was pared by 1 base and J by 3 bases, with 7 bases between.

This sequence joins TRBV27 and TRBJ2-7, with D hard to call. CDR3 length: 13 residues. Germline loops: CDR1 MNHEY, CDR2 SMNVEV (reference sequence). The V gene lost 0 bases and the J gene lost 3 bases, with 6 bases spanning the gap. The CDR3 sequence: CASSLSGGYEQYF. The CDR3, as DNA: TGTGCCAGCAGTTTATCCGGCGGCTACGAGCAGTACTTC.

V and J are TRBV7-9 and TRBJ2-5; D might be TRBD1 (6 bases). The CDR3 covers 13 residues. Germline CDR1 is SEHNR and CDR2 is FQNEAQ (reference sequence). V was cut by 3 bases and J by 5 bases, with 10 bases left in between. The CDR3 coding sequence is TGTGCCAGCAGCTTGCCAGGGGAGGAGACCCAGTACTTC. Its protein is CASSLPGEETQYF.

V is TRBV11-3 and J is TRBJ2-1; tentatively, D is TRBD2 (6 bases). This CDR3 comprises 16 residues. Germline V gene lookup returns CDR1 SGHNT and CDR2 YENEEA. Trimming removed 5 bases from V and 2 bases from J, with 16 bases in between. CDR3 bases: TGTGCCAGCAGCCCCGATAATAGCGGAGCCTACAATGAGCAGTTCTTC. Residues: CASSPDNSGAYNEQFF.

The rearrangement uses TRBV15 and TRBJ2-7; D is perhaps TRBD2 (5 bases). The CDR3 consists of 14 residues. Germline CDR1 LNHNV, CDR2 YYDKDF (reference sequence). V shed 3 bases and J shed 5 bases, with 14 bases lying between them. The CDR3 DNA reads as TGTGCCACCAGCAGGGCAGCGGCTGGGCACGAGCAGTACTTC. It is translated as CATSRAAAGHEQYF. The full variable domain, rest sourced from reference TRBV15 and TRBJ2-7, is DAMVIQNPRYQVTQFGKPVTLSCSQTLNHNVMYWYQQKSSQAPKLLFHYYDKDFNNEADTPDNFQSRRPNTSFCFLDIRSPGLGDTAMYLCATSRAAAGHEQYFGPGTRLTVT.

The chain employs TRBV29-1 and TRBJ2-1; weak D call: TRBD2 (6 bases). CDR1 SQVTM and CDR2 ANQGSEA come from the germline V gene. V was shortened by 4 bases and J by 4 bases, with 11 bases between the two germline ends. This CDR3 contains 13 residues. The CDR3 nucleotides read TGCAGCGTTGGCGGGGTCAATTACAATGAGCAGTTCTTC. It codes for CSVGGVNYNEQFF.

The chain recombines TRBV11-1 with TRBJ2-5, with a tentative D call TRBD2 (6 bases). This CDR3 contains 13 residues. CDR1 and CDR2 from the germline V gene are SGHAT and FQDESV (reference sequence). V was clipped by 6 bases and J by 2 bases, with 10 bases between them. As DNA, the CDR3 is TGTGCCAGCAGTCGGGACTTTCAAGAGACCCAGTACTTC. Amino acids: CASSRDFQETQYF.

CDR3 residues: CASSLSPVQGRTQYF. The CDR3 DNA follows: TGTGCCAGCAGCTTGTCCCCAGTCCAGGGGCGGACCCAGTACTTC. The genes are TRBV7-2 and TRBJ2-5, with D possibly being TRBD1 (6 bases). Germline V lookup: CDR1 SGHTA, CDR2 FQGNSA. The CDR3 has 15 amino acids. V was pared by 3 bases and J by 7 bases, with 18 bases between.

The CDR3 sequence: CASSSSGSSNQPQHF. CDR3 coding DNA: TGTGCCAGCAGCTCCTCGGGGAGCAGCAATCAGCCCCAGCATTTT. The chain combines TRBV7-9 with TRBJ1-5, with D uncertain. V lost 4 bases, J lost 1 base, and 11 bases lay in between. The CDR3 totals 15 residues. In germline, CDR1 is SEHNR, CDR2 FQNEAQ (reference sequence).

The chain has TRBV25-1 and TRBJ1-5; D gene uncertain. Trimming pared 3 bases from V and 6 bases from J, leaving 12 bases between. Germline V CDR1 and CDR2: MGHDK, SYGVNS. The CDR3 extends over 14 amino acids. The CDR3 is CASSDAEEGQPQHF. CDR3 coding DNA: TGTGCCAGCAGTGACGCCGAGGAGGGTCAGCCCCAGCATTTT. Full variable domain (missing parts from reference TRBV25-1 and TRBJ1-5): EADIYQTPRYLVIGTGKKITLECSQTMGHDKMYWYQQDPGMELHLIHYSYGVNSTEKGDLSSESTVSRIRTEHFPLTLESARPSHTSQYLCASSDAEEGQPQHFGDGTRLSIL.

The chain recombines TRBV10-3 with TRBJ1-4; TRBD1 matches at 7 bases. The CDR3 totals 14 residues. Trimming at V came to 6 bases and at J to 0 bases, leaving 1 base not matched to a gene. CDR1 ENHRY and CDR2 SYGVKD come from the germline V gene. The CDR3 loop reads CAIRGTATNEKLFF. The CDR3 DNA reads as TGTGCCATCAGGGGGACAGCAACTAATGAAAAACTGTTTTTT.

About this clone: The identical CDR3 is also encoded by other nucleotide sequences in the sample. The chain is built from TRBV30 and TRBJ1-5; D possibly corresponds to TRBD1 (5 bases). CDR3 length: 13 residues. The V and J ends lost 2 bases and 4 bases respectively, with 9 bases between them. Germline V gene data show CDR1 as GTSNPN and CDR2 as SVGIG (reference sequence). The chain's CDR3 is CAWSTQENQPQHF. CDR3 nucleotide sequence: TGTGCCTGGAGTACACAGGAGAATCAGCCCCAGCATTTT. The full variable domain, with the rest looked up from reference TRBV30 and TRBJ1-5, is SQTIHQWPATLVQPVGSPLSLECTVEGTSNPNLYWYRQAAGRGLQLLFYSVGIGQISSEVPQNLSASRPQDRQFILSSKKLLLSDSGFYLCAWSTQENQPQHFGDGTRLSIL.

This clone was recorded only once. CDR3 sequence reads: CASSPRERGGYTF. The DNA for the CDR3 is TGTGCCAGCAGCCCCAGGGAACGCGGTGGCTACACCTTC. The rearrangement links TRBV5-4 to TRBJ1-2; D is possibly TRBD1 (5 bases). The CDR3 sequence is 13 residues long. Germline CDR1 and CDR2: SGHNT and YYREEE (reference sequence). V lost 4 bases and J lost 7, with 14 bases in between.

This chain joins TRBV6-5 and TRBJ1-2; 10 positions match TRBD1. The CDR3 is 15 amino acids. V lost 4 bases, J lost 7 bases, and 9 bases stayed unmatched. From germline, CDR1 is MNHEY and CDR2 SVGAGI. CDR3 in DNA: TGTGCCAGCAGTTCCCCCGGGACAGGGGAAGGTGGCTACACCTTC. This translates into CASSSPGTGEGGYTF.

CDR3 amino acids: CASSMGGFTDTQYF. DNA of the CDR3: TGTGCCAGTAGTATGGGGGGGTTCACAGATACGCAGTATTTT. The V call is TRBV19, the J call TRBJ2-3; 7 bases line up with TRBD2. Germline CDR1 LNHDA, CDR2 SQIVND (reference sequence). This CDR3 is built from 14 residues. V shed 3 bases and J 2 bases; nucleotides not matched to a gene: 2.